There are many counts of the clone carrying this TCR beta chain. Its antigen remains unknown. A modified ARM-PCR protocol with three rounds of nested PCR amplified TCRbeta. TCRdb independently ran MiXCR on the multiplex PCR reads; one entry per CDR3 protein. The sample includes about 110,000 distinct CDR3 sequences, 60% to 65% of them seen just once. Germline loops: CDR1 SGHDT, CDR2 YYEEEE. The ends were cut back, 4 bases at V and 3 bases at J, with 14 bases in the middle. The CDR3 is 15 amino acids. This sample's RNA came from whole unsorted tissue. This non-tumor lung sample came from over 3 cm beyond the tumor edge. The data originate from a study of tumor and adjacent non-tumor tissue in lung cancer. Study observations and caveats: Patients with more diverse tumor TCRs had worse survival.

The sequencing sample was made of distant non-tumor lung tissue. The clonotype originates from a man aged 55 to 70 with non-small cell lung cancer. The V call is TRBV5-6, the J call TRBJ2-1, with D perhaps matching TRBD1 (5 bases). The CDR3 DNA sequence: TGTGCCAGCAGCCGAAATGGGGCACGCTACAATGAGCAGTTCTTC. Translating it yields CASSRNGARYNEQFF.